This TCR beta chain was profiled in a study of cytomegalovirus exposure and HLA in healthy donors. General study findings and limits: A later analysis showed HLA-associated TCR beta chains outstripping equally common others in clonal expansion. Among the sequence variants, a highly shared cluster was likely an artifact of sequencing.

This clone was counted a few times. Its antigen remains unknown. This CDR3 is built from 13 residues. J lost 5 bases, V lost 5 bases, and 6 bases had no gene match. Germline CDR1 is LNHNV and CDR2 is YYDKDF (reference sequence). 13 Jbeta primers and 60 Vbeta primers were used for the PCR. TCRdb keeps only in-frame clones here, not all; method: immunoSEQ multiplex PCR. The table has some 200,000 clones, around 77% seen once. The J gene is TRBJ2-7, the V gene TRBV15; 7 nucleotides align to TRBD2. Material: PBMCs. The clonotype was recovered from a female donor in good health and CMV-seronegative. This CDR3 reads CATSEPGGHEQYF. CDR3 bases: TGTGCCACCAGCGAGCCGGGAGGACACGAGCAGTACTTC.